This TCR beta chain was found in a study of blood T cells in healthy people across ages. Broader study findings: The authors considered diversity estimates from one million T cells to be underestimates.

The CDR3 runs to 16 residues. Germline lookup yields CDR1 SGHRS and CDR2 YFSETQ. The V gene end was trimmed by 0 bases and the J gene end by 6 bases; junction bases not matched to a gene: 7. RNA extraction gave at least 5.5 micrograms of total RNA per sample. With respect to this clonotype: Its matching antigen is unknown.

A second PCR of about 6 to 12 cycles used a sample-barcoded 5' primer and a J-beta primer mix. MiXCR was run by TCRdb on the 5' RACE reads, yielding one entry per CDR3 protein. The sample has about 1 million distinct CDR3 sequences, 40% to 45% seen once. Sequencing input: blood. The clonotype originates from a woman aged 55-70 years in good health. This rearrangement joins TRBV5-1 to TRBJ1-5; 9 nucleotides align to TRBD1. The CDR3 loop reads CASSLGGQGGVQPQHF. CDR3 nucleotides: TGCGCCAGCAGCTTGGGGGGACAGGGAGGTGTTCAGCCCCAGCATTTT.